This entry is about one TCR beta chain. The source of the sample is a study of blood T cell repertoires in COVID-19. Study-level information: From T cells, B-cell-depleted T cells, or PBMCs came the material, which was cDNA or gDNA.

The repertoire was sequenced with immunoSEQ multiplex PCR; TCRdb's copy has only in-frame clones and lacks some. The sample has approximately 320,000 clones; 70% to 90% are singletons. CDR1 and CDR2 (germline): KGHSH, LQKENI. This CDR3 comprises 16 residues. V was clipped by 7 bases and J by 0 bases; unmatched bases: 11. This chain links TRBV18 with TRBJ1-1; 7 positions match TRBD1. The sequenced sample consisted of peripheral blood. The receptor was isolated from a human donor in a cohort sampled during active COVID-19. The CDR3 DNA reads as TGTGCCAGCTTTAAGACAGGGCCTTCCATGAACACTGAAGCTTTCTTT. Its translation: CASFKTGPSMNTEAFF.